The source of this T cell receptor (beta chain) is a study of blood T cell repertoires in COVID-19. Background on the study: Whether acute or convalescent, the COVID-19 samples came from the United States, Italy and Spain. PBMCs, B-cell-depleted T cells, or T cells were the source of the cDNA or gDNA that made up the material.

V was clipped by 3 bases and J by 7 bases, with 9 bases between them. The CDR3 contains 12 residues. The participants were between roughly 18 and 89 years old and came from roughly 25 US areas. Participants' reported clinical history set cohort assignment. This table comes from immunoSEQ multiplex PCR, and its TCRdb copy is limited to in-frame clones, with some not included. The repertoire holds 300,000 to 400,000 clones, with around 87% as singletons. The TCR was taken from a woman in her thirties with acute COVID-19. This rearrangement joins TRBV12-3 or TRBV12-4 to TRBJ1-2; possibly TRBD1 for D (5 bases). Sequenced: PBMCs or T cells enriched from blood (not recorded which). The CDR3 DNA sequence: TGTGCCAGCAGTTTTGGGGGGTCTGGCTACACCTTC. Translating it yields CASSFGGSGYTF.